A single sample is the source of the 19 T cell receptor beta chains below, sequenced in a study of blood T cell repertoires in COVID-19. Profiled with immunoSEQ multiplex PCR; TCRdb holds only in-frame clones, not every one. Here the sample spans about 310,000 clones, roughly 87% being singletons. Sequenced sample: peripheral blood. Receptors originate from a man between 45 and 60 years old with active or convalescent COVID-19.

J is TRBJ2-5 and V is TRBV7-3; D perhaps matches TRBD2 (5 bases). Germline CDR1 is SGHTA and CDR2 is FQGTGA. Trimming stripped 4 bases from V and 5 bases from J, with 14 bases between. CDR3 size: 14 residues. The CDR3 spells CASSSEPGSETQYF. The DNA for the CDR3 is TGTGCCAGCAGCTCCGAACCGGGGTCCGAGACCCAGTACTTC. Complete variable domain (other parts from reference TRBV7-3 and TRBJ2-5): GAGVSQTPSNKVTEKGKYVELRCDPISGHTALYWYRQSLGQGPEFLIYFQGTGAADDSGLPNDRFFAVRPEGSVSTLKIQRTERGDSAVYLCASSSEPGSETQYFGPGTRLLVL.

As DNA, the CDR3 is TGTGCCAGCAGCTCGATCCGACAGGGGAAATCCTACGAGCAGTACTTC. Translation: CASSSIRQGKSYEQYF. The chain carries TRBV11-2 and TRBJ2-7; 8 bases agree with TRBD1. There are 16 residues in the CDR3. Germline CDR1 is SGHAT and CDR2 is FQNNGV. J was trimmed by 1 base and V by 4 bases; bases with no gene match: 9.

The chain has TRBV23-1 and TRBJ1-2, with D unclear. TRBV23-1 is reported as an ORF; its role is uncertain. The CDR3 contains 14 residues. V dropped 4 bases and J dropped 3 bases, with 12 bases sitting between them. The CDR3 DNA sequence: TGCGCCAGCAGTCGATCCTTTCCCCACTATGGCTACACCTTC. Its protein product is CASSRSFPHYGYTF.

V is TRBV9 and J is TRBJ2-1, with TRBD2 as a possible D gene (6 bases). Trimming left V 0 bases short and J 0 bases short, with 10 bases between. The CDR3 runs to 16 residues. The germline V gene encodes CDR1 SGDLS and CDR2 YYNGEE. The CDR3 DNA sequence: TGTGCCAGCAGCGTAGTAGCGGACATCTCCTACAATGAGCAGTTCTTC. Protein product: CASSVVADISYNEQFF.

The CDR3 DNA sequence: TGTGCCAGCAAGGGGCTACAAGAGACCCAGTACTTC. Translation: CASKGLQETQYF. The rearrangement links TRBV27 to TRBJ2-5, with D tentatively TRBD1 (5 bases). The CDR3 runs 12 residues. Germline V CDR1 and CDR2: MNHEY, SMNVEV (reference sequence). The V end was cut by 7 bases, the J end by 2 bases, with 8 bases between.

CDR3 nucleotides: TGTGCCAGCAGAGCTCCGGGACTAGCTGGCGAGCAGTACTTC. Protein product: CASRAPGLAGEQYF. The J gene is TRBJ2-7, the V gene TRBV6-6; 9 bases align to TRBD2. The V segment lost 6 bases and the J segment 6 bases; nucleotides outside the gene matches: 9. This CDR3 has 14 residues. Germline V gene data show CDR1 as MNHNY and CDR2 as SVGAGI (reference sequence).

The rearrangement links TRBV6-5 to TRBJ1-2, with no clear D. The germline gives CDR1 MNHEY, CDR2 SVGAGI. The V and J ends lost 6 bases and 0 bases respectively, with 11 bases between them. This CDR3 region has 14 residues. DNA for the CDR3: TGTGCCAGCAGACCCAGTGTATCTAACTATGGCTACACCTTC. It encodes CASRPSVSNYGYTF.

The chain has TRBV9 and TRBJ2-2; 8 positions match TRBD2. Germline CDR1 is SGDLS and CDR2 is YYNGEE. V was pared by 2 bases and J by 2 bases, with 11 bases of the junction left unmatched. This CDR3 comprises 18 residues. CDR3 region: CASSVRGRRGENTGELFF. Here the CDR3 DNA reads TGTGCCAGCAGCGTCCGTGGGCGGCGGGGGGAAAACACCGGGGAGCTGTTTTTT.

Regarding this clone: This sample includes further DNA sequences coding for the same CDR3. V gene TRBV5-1 combines with J gene TRBJ1-1, with D possibly TRBD1 on 5 matching bases. Germline CDR1 is SGHRS and CDR2 is YFSETQ. The CDR3 consists of 13 residues. Trimming cost V 2 bases and J 3 bases, with 8 bases left between them. CDR3 loop: CASSLTGDTEAFF. CDR3 DNA sequence: TGCGCCAGCAGCTTAACAGGAGACACTGAAGCTTTCTTT.

The J gene is TRBJ1-1, the V gene TRBV30, with 7 bases aligning to TRBD1. The germline gives CDR1 GTSNPN, CDR2 SVGIG (reference sequence). Unmatched junction bases numbered 5, after V lost 4 bases and J lost 0 bases. CDR3 size: 14 residues. CDR3 DNA sequence: TGTGCCTGGACCCTCGGGACAGTGAACACTGAAGCTTTCTTT. Its protein is CAWTLGTVNTEAFF.

The chain couples TRBV20-1 to TRBJ2-5; 7 bases agree with TRBD1. After removal of 6 bases from V and 3 bases from J, the junction contained 1 base not matched to a gene. Germline V gives CDR1 DFQATT, CDR2 SNEGSKA (reference sequence). The CDR3 is made up of 11 amino acids. CDR3 amino acids: CSAGQKETQYF. CDR3 in DNA: TGCAGTGCGGGACAGAAAGAGACCCAGTACTTC.

The table lists this clone with a few counts. The V and J genes are TRBV6-2 or TRBV6-3 and TRBJ1-2; possibly TRBD1 for D (5 bases). CDR3 size: 13 residues. V lost 2 bases and J lost 7, with 11 bases in between. CDR1 is MNHEY, CDR2 SVGEGT, per germline. CDR3: CASSYLEGVGYTF. CDR3 coding DNA: TGTGCCAGCAGTTACCTGGAAGGGGTTGGCTACACCTTC.

V gene TRBV4-1 combines with J gene TRBJ2-3, with 9 nucleotides matching TRBD2. The germline V gene has CDR1 MGHRA and CDR2 YSYEKL. J lost 3 bases, V lost 0 bases, and 4 bases had no gene match. The CDR3 runs 16 residues. The CDR3 loop reads CASSQEGGLATDTQYF. CDR3 sequence (DNA): TGCGCCAGCAGCCAAGAGGGTGGACTAGCGACAGATACGCAGTATTTT.

The chain carries TRBV2 and TRBJ1-1; unclear D gene. Germline values: CDR1 SNHLY, CDR2 FYNNEI. The CDR3 has 13 amino acids. V was pared by 7 bases and J by 0 bases, with 9 bases between. The chain's CDR3 is CASMELMNTEAFF. The CDR3 DNA reads TGTGCCAGCATGGAGCTTATGAACACTGAAGCTTTCTTT.

V usage is TRBV5-1 and J usage is TRBJ2-2; 7 positions match TRBD2. The junction had 2 bases not matched to a gene; V was cut back by 3 bases and J by 6 bases. CDR3 length equals 13 residues. Germline CDR1 and CDR2: SGHRS and YFSETQ. CDR3 loop: CASSSTSPGELFF. The CDR3 DNA sequence: TGCGCCAGCAGCTCGACTAGCCCCGGGGAGCTGTTTTTT. The variable domain in full, with the rest retrieved from reference TRBV5-1 and TRBJ2-2, is KAGVTQTPRYLIKTRGQQVTLSCSPISGHRSVSWYQQTPGQGLQFLFEYFSETQRNKGNFPGRFSGRQFSNSRSEMNVSTLELGDSALYLCASSSTSPGELFFGEGSRLTVL.

The chain couples TRBV9 to TRBJ2-2; tentative D call: TRBD2 (6 bases). CDR1 and CDR2 (germline): SGDLS, YYNGEE. The CDR3 totals 14 residues. V dropped 4 bases and J dropped 5 bases, with 12 bases sitting between them. The CDR3: CASSRLVGTGELFF. In DNA form, the CDR3 reads TGTGCCAGCAGCAGACTAGTGGGGACCGGGGAGCTGTTTTTT.

This chain connects TRBV19 to TRBJ1-5, with a tentative D call TRBD1 (5 bases). V shed 6 bases and J shed 7 bases, with 13 bases lying between them. The CDR3 is 13 amino acids. CDR1 and CDR2 (germline): LNHDA, SQIVND (reference sequence). CDR3 residues: CASRRGVRQPQHF. The CDR3 DNA is TGTGCCAGTAGGCGGGGGGTGCGGCAGCCCCAGCATTTT. Complete variable domain (other parts from reference TRBV19 and TRBJ1-5): DGGITQSPKYLFRKEGQNVTLSCEQNLNHDAMYWYRQDPGQGLRLIYYSQIVNDFQKGDIAEGYSVSREKKESFPLTVTSAQKNPTAFYLCASRRGVRQPQHFGDGTRLSIL.

The gene calls are TRBV5-1 and TRBJ2-1; D remains unclear. CDR1 SGHRS and CDR2 YFSETQ come from the germline V gene. This CDR3 region has 14 residues. Trimming took 4 bases from V and 5 from J, leaving 13 bases between them. CDR3 DNA: TGCGCCAGCAGCCTAGGCGGATCCAACAATGAGCAGTTCTTC. Its protein product is CASSLGGSNNEQFF.

The chain is built from TRBV28 and TRBJ1-2; D is unresolved. The germline V gene has CDR1 MDHEN and CDR2 SYDVKM. This CDR3 has 12 residues. V lost 2 bases, J lost 10 bases, and 11 bases lay in between. This CDR3 reads CASSLRDTDYTF. CDR3 coding DNA: TGTGCCAGCAGTTTACGGGATACGGACTACACCTTC.